These T cell receptor beta chains were read from a single sample in a study of post-analysis software for immune sequencing data. TCRdb reprocessed the PCR reads with MiXCR, giving one entry per CDR3 protein. The sample lists 380,000 or so distinct CDR3 sequences; approximately 33% were seen once. Specimen: blood. Source of these receptors: a girl aged 10 to 17 with multiple sclerosis. The CDR3 runs from the conserved cysteine through the conserved F or W. A D gene is named only where the DNA matches it firmly. Clone size is stated in some rows and not others, as once, few, many or a class when expanded.

D,V,J,size,DNA,CDR3
.,TRBV4-2,TRBJ1-2,few,TGTGCCAGCAGCCGGACAGCCCTCGATGGCTACACCTTC,CASSRTALDGYTF
.,TRBV12-3/TRBV12-4,TRBJ1-2,.,TGTGCCAGCAGTCTTCCTTCCTCTACCAGCGTCGGACCTATGAGAAACACCTTC,CASSLPSSTSVGPMRNTF
TRBD2,TRBV9,TRBJ2-3,.,TGTGCCAGCAGCGTAAGCCCTACCGAGGGCCTTAGCGGGGGGATTAGCACAGATACGCAGTATTTT,CASSVSPTEGLSGGISTDTQYF
TRBD2,TRBV6-2/TRBV6-3,TRBJ2-5,.,TGTGCCAGCAGTTACGACCTCCGGACTAGCGGGGGGGCGTGGGAGACCCAGTACTTC,CASSYDLRTSGGAWETQYF
.,TRBV7-2,TRBJ2-5,few,TGTGCCAGCACCCCACCAGGCCAAGAGACCCAGTACTTC,CASTPPGQETQYF
.,TRBV6-6,TRBJ2-1,.,TGTGCCAGCAGTTACGGTGGCCTTTTGTTCTTC,CASSYGGLLFF
.,TRBV27,TRBJ2-3,.,TGTGCCAGCAGCCATGAGTGGCCCCGCTTTCGGGCCTCTAGCACAGATACGCGGTATTTT,CASSHEWPRFRASSTDTRYF
.,TRBV24-1,TRBJ2-3,.,TGTGCCACCAGTGATTCTAGAGCAGATACGCAGTATTTT,CATSDSRADTQYF
.,TRBV9,TRBJ2-1,few,TGTGCCAGCAGCGTAGGTACTAGCTGGGATGAGCAGTTCTTC,CASSVGTSWDEQFF
.,TRBV6-5,TRBJ1-1,few,TGTGCCAGCAGTTACTCAGGAGGGGCAGGTGGGACTGAAGCTTTCTTT,CASSYSGGAGGTEAFF
.,TRBV7-2,TRBJ1-5,.,TGTGCCAGCAGCTTCGTCCCTCCGGGTCAGCCCCAGCATTTT,CASSFVPPGQPQHF
TRBD2,TRBV4-1,TRBJ2-5,.,TGCGCCAGCAGCCAAGCACTAGCGCAAGAGACCCAGTACTTC,CASSQALAQETQYF
.,TRBV20-1,TRBJ2-5,.,TGCAGTGCAACCGTGAGTAGTGAGACCCAGTACTTC,CSATVSSETQYF
.,TRBV18,TRBJ2-3,.,TGTGCCAGCTCACCACTCAGGGGAAGCACAGATACGCAGTATTTT,CASSPLRGSTDTQYF
.,TRBV5-1,TRBJ2-5,few,TGCGCCAGCAGGACCAGGGGCGGGGTCCAAGAGACCCAGTACTTC,CASRTRGGVQETQYF
.,TRBV11-2,TRBJ2-1,few,TGTGCCAGCAGCTGGGACTTCGGAGCGTACAATGAGCAGTTCTTC,CASSWDFGAYNEQFF
.,TRBV7-2,TRBJ2-7,few,TGTGCCAGCAGGGAGGGGCCCCTTGAAGCCTACGAGCAGTACTTC,CASREGPLEAYEQYF
TRBD2,TRBV10-3,TRBJ2-3,.,TGTGCCATCAGTGATGTGGTGTTTGCGCTAGCGGGGGGCGAAGATACGCAGTATTTT,CAISDVVFALAGGEDTQYF
.,TRBV6-2/TRBV6-3,TRBJ2-7,.,TGTGCCACCGTAAGTCCAGGGTGGGGCGAGCAGTACTTC,CATVSPGWGEQYF
.,TRBV7-2,TRBJ2-5,.,TGTGCCAGCAGCCTAGGGGGCAGGGAGGGAGAGACCCAGTACTTC,CASSLGGREGETQYF
.,TRBV15,TRBJ1-2,.,TGTGCCACCAGCCCCCAACTGGGGGGAAACTATGGCTACACCTTC,CATSPQLGGNYGYTF
.,TRBV7-2,TRBJ1-6,.,TGTGCCAGCAGCTCGTTGACAGGAGGAGATTCACCCCTCCACTTT,CASSSLTGGDSPLHF
.,TRBV4-1,TRBJ2-1,.,TGCGCCAGCAGCCAGCCCCAGGGGCCAACTAATGAGCAGTTCTTC,CASSQPQGPTNEQFF
.,TRBV13,TRBJ2-4,.,TGTGCCAGCAGCCCTCCCAGCCAGGCGAACATTCAGTACTTC,CASSPPSQANIQYF
.,TRBV7-2,TRBJ2-6,few,TGTGCCAGCAGTGACCTGGGGATTGGGGCCAACGTCCTGACTTTC,CASSDLGIGANVLTF
.,TRBV12-3/TRBV12-4,TRBJ1-1,.,TGTGCCAGCAGGCTGTCTGGGACGGCTGAAGCTTTCTTT,CASRLSGTAEAFF
.,TRBV20-1,TRBJ1-5,.,TGCAGTGCCCCGACAGATAGTCAGCCCCAGCATTTT,CSAPTDSQPQHF
TRBD1,TRBV4-1,TRBJ2-1,.,TGCGCCAGCAGCCGAGACAGGGGCCGAACCAATGAGCAGTTCTTC,CASSRDRGRTNEQFF
TRBD2,TRBV7-2,TRBJ2-7,.,TGTGCCAGCAGCTTAGTGGGGGGGTTATCCTACGAGCAGTACTTC,CASSLVGGLSYEQYF
.,TRBV7-2,TRBJ2-3,few,TGTGCCAGCGCCGACCGAGGGGGGCCAGATACGCAGTATTTT,CASADRGGPDTQYF
.,TRBV6-2/TRBV6-3,TRBJ2-5,few,TGTGCCAGCAGGGGGACGACCCGAGAGGCCCAGTACTTC,CASRGTTREAQYF
TRBD2,TRBV27,TRBJ2-1,.,TGTGCCAGCAGTTTCGGGGGGGACGGACCCAATGAGCAGTTCTTC,CASSFGGDGPNEQFF
TRBD2,TRBV9,TRBJ2-1,.,TGTGCCAGCAGCGGGGGACTAGCGGTAAGGAATGAGCAGTTCTTC,CASSGGLAVRNEQFF
.,TRBV7-2,TRBJ2-7,.,TGTGCCAGCAGCAAACTAATTAGGGGTAGCGGTTCCTCCTACGAGCAGTACTTC,CASSKLIRGSGSSYEQYF
.,TRBV12-3/TRBV12-4,TRBJ1-1,.,TGTGCCAGCAGGCCGGTGAGGTCAGGCCTCCTCTTGATGAACACTGAAGCTTTCTTT,CASRPVRSGLLLMNTEAFF
.,TRBV28,TRBJ1-3,.,TGTGCCAGCAGTAGGGTCGCGGGGAGCTCTGGAAACACCATATATTTT,CASSRVAGSSGNTIYF
.,TRBV6-2/TRBV6-3,TRBJ1-2,.,TGTGCCAGCAGTTACTCGAGTTGGGACAACATCTATGGCTACACCTTC,CASSYSSWDNIYGYTF
.,TRBV7-9,TRBJ2-7,few,TGTGCCAGCAGCCCGACCGCGGGACGTACAGCCTACGAGCAGTACTTC,CASSPTAGRTAYEQYF
TRBD2,TRBV9,TRBJ2-7,.,TGTGCCGGCAGCGTAGAGCCGGGAGGGCCCTACGAGCAGTACTTC,CAGSVEPGGPYEQYF
.,TRBV18,TRBJ2-2,.,TGTGCCAGCTCACCAATCTATTCTGACACCGGGGAGCTGTTTTTT,CASSPIYSDTGELFF
.,TRBV5-1,TRBJ2-4,few,TGCGCCAGCAGCTTGGGTGAGGGAGTGGGAGCCAAAAACATTCAGTACTTC,CASSLGEGVGAKNIQYF
.,TRBV6-5,TRBJ1-1,few,TGTGCCAGCAGTAGGAATATGGGGACTGAAGCTTTCTTT,CASSRNMGTEAFF
.,TRBV7-2,TRBJ2-5,few,TGTGCCAGCAGACGACGCTCGGGGGGCTGGGGAGAGACCCAGTACTTC,CASRRRSGGWGETQYF
.,TRBV7-2,TRBJ2-3,.,TGTGCCAGCAGCTTAGAAGTAAGGGGATGGGGTAACGCAGATACGCAGTATTTT,CASSLEVRGWGNADTQYF
TRBD2,TRBV15,TRBJ2-5,few,TGTGCCACCAGCAGAGATTTTCCGGGGGGGCAAGAGACCCAGTACTTC,CATSRDFPGGQETQYF
.,TRBV15,TRBJ2-1,few,TGTGCCACCAGCAGAGACACTCACAATGAGCAGTTCTTC,CATSRDTHNEQFF
TRBD2,TRBV6-2/TRBV6-3,TRBJ2-3,.,TGTGCCAGCGCTGTGCCGGGACTAGCGGGGACCCACACAGATACGCAGTATTTT,CASAVPGLAGTHTDTQYF
.,TRBV12-3/TRBV12-4,TRBJ2-5,few,TGTGCCAGCAGTATCCACCAGACTAGTCGAGAGACCCAGTACTTC,CASSIHQTSRETQYF
.,TRBV29-1,TRBJ2-1,.,TGCAGCGTTGAGGGGGACTACAATGAGCAGTTCTTC,CSVEGDYNEQFF
.,TRBV28,TRBJ2-7,.,TGTGCCAGCTCACTGATGGGGCCCTCCTACGAGCAGTACTTC,CASSLMGPSYEQYF
.,TRBV4-2,TRBJ1-6,few,TGTGCCAGCAGCCCATCCCAATCGGACAGCTTCACGGGAGGTTCACCCCTCCACTTT,CASSPSQSDSFTGGSPLHF
TRBD2,TRBV27,TRBJ2-3,few,TGTGCCAGCAGTTGGGGCGGGGGGGCCGCAGATACGCAGTATTTT,CASSWGGGAADTQYF